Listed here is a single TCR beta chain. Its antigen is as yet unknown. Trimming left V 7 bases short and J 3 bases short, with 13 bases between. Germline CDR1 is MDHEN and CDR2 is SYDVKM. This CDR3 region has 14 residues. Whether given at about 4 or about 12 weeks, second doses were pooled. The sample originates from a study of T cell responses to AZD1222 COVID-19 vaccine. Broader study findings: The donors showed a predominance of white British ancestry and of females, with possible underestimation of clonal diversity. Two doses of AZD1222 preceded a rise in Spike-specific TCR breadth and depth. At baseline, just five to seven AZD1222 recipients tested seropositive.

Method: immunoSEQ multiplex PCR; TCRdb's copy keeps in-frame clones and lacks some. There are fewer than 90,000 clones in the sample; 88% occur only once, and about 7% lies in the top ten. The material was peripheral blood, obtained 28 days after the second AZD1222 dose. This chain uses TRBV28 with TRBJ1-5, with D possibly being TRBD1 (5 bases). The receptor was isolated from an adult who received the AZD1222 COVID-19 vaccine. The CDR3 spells CASNIGQNNQPQHF. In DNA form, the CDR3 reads TGTGCCAGCAACATAGGACAAAACAATCAGCCCCAGCATTTT.